The 14 T cell receptor beta chains below were found in one sample sequenced in a study of T cell repertoires in cytomegalovirus infection. MiXCR, run by TCRdb on the reads, gives a single entry per CDR3 protein. The sample lists 500,000 to 600,000 distinct CDR3 sequences; approximately 15% were seen once. The source material was CD8+ T cells from PBMCs. The receptors here all came from a human donor in good health (CMV status not recorded). Some clones in this sample may be carry-over from other donors' samples.

This clonotype was seen ten or more times. The rearrangement joins TRBV7-2 to TRBJ1-1, with D hard to call. Germline lookup yields CDR1 SGHTA and CDR2 FQGNSA. V shed 5 bases and J shed 4 bases, with 8 bases lying between them. The length of the CDR3 is 12 residues. The CDR3 DNA is TGTGCCAGCAGCCACCTTAGCACTGAAGCTTTCTTT. It is translated as CASSHLSTEAFF.

Ten or more counts support this clonotype. The rearrangement uses TRBV4-1 and TRBJ2-1, with D tentatively TRBD2 (7 bases). This CDR3 spans 15 amino acids. V was pared by 4 bases and J by 5 bases, with 15 bases between. In germline, CDR1 is MGHRA, CDR2 YSYEKL. The DNA for the CDR3 is TGCGCCAGCAGCCCAGGGGCTCTAGCGGACAATGAGCAGTTCTTC. It codes for CASSPGALADNEQFF.

This chain joins TRBV14 and TRBJ2-7, with D tentatively TRBD1 (5 bases). Looked up from germline, CDR1 is SGHDN and CDR2 is FVKESK. The CDR3 runs to 16 residues. Trimming removed 4 bases from V and 0 bases from J, with 16 bases in between. The CDR3 is CASSPPGSYSSYEQYF. The CDR3 coding sequence is TGTGCCAGCAGCCCCCCAGGGTCGTATAGCTCCTACGAGCAGTACTTC. The variable domain in full, with the rest retrieved from reference TRBV14 and TRBJ2-7, is EAGVTQFPSHSVIEKGQTVTLRCDPISGHDNLYWYRRVMGKEIKFLLHFVKESKQDESGMPNNRFLAERTGGTYSTLKVQPAELEDSGVYFCASSPPGSYSSYEQYFGPGTRLTVT.

This clonotype was seen a few times. The CDR3 DNA reads TGTGCCAGCTCACCAGAGGGGACCCTCTCCTACGAGCAGTACTTC. Translated, it gives CASSPEGTLSYEQYF. This chain connects TRBV18 to TRBJ2-7; possibly TRBD1 or TRBD2 for D (5 bases each). Trimming shortened V by 2 bases and J by 0 bases, and 11 bases separated the two germline ends. CDR3 length: 15 residues. The germline V gene has CDR1 KGHSH and CDR2 LQKENI.

With respect to this clonotype: The junction does not match germline at one end; this may be a read error. The rearrangement links TRBV4-2 to TRBJ2-7; D is possibly TRBD1 (6 bases). The CDR3 has 12 residues. CDR1 is LGHNA and CDR2 is YNFKEQ in the germline V gene. CDR3 residues: CASSQRQAAPLF. In DNA form, the CDR3 reads TGTGCCAGCAGCCAACGACAGGCTGCCCCTCTCTTC.

This chain uses TRBV28 with TRBJ1-2, with 10 nucleotides matching TRBD1. The V segment lost 5 bases and the J segment 4 bases; nucleotides outside the gene matches: 10. Germline V gene sequence: CDR1 MDHEN, CDR2 SYDVKM. CDR3 length: 16 amino acids. The CDR3 DNA reads as TGTGCCAGCAGTGAAACCGGGACAGGGGACGTCTATGGCTACACCTTC. This sequence encodes CASSETGTGDVYGYTF.

Note on this clonotype: An end of the junction differs from the germline gene, which may be a read error. The rearrangement joins TRBV11-2 to TRBJ2-1; 7 bases agree with TRBD1. The CDR3 is 15 amino acids. Per germline, CDR1 SGHAT and CDR2 FQNNGV. Written as DNA, the CDR3 is TGTGCCTGCAGCTTCGACAGGGCAGGAGGAAATGAGCAGTTCTTC. Its translation is CACSFDRAGGNEQFF.

This clonotype was seen only once. V is TRBV19 and J is TRBJ2-7, with unresolved D. The CDR3 loop spans 13 amino acids. CDR1 and CDR2 from the germline V gene are LNHDA and SQIVND (reference sequence). The germline V and J ends were trimmed by 6 bases and 0 bases, with 9 bases remaining between them. Here the CDR3 reads CASRMSLSYEQYF. CDR3 bases: TGTGCCAGTAGAATGAGCCTCTCCTACGAGCAGTACTTC.

This clonotype has only a few counts. V usage is TRBV3-1 and J usage is TRBJ2-5; D not resolved. The CDR3 is made up of 14 amino acids. The V end lost 3 bases, the J end lost 1 base, and 9 bases lay between the germline ends. CDR1 is LGHDT, CDR2 YNNKEL, per germline (reference sequence). CDR3 sequence (DNA): TGTGCCAGCAGCCACTCAGCGAGCCAAGAGACCCAGTACTTC. Its translation: CASSHSASQETQYF.

This clonotype was seen at least ten times. The CDR3 DNA sequence: TGTGCCAGCAGTGAGGGACAGCGATATGGCTACACCTTC. Its protein is CASSEGQRYGYTF. V gene TRBV6-1 combines with J gene TRBJ1-2; TRBD1 agrees at 7 bases. This CDR3 comprises 13 residues. Germline assignment: CDR1 MNHNS and CDR2 SASEGT. The junction had 3 bases not matched to a gene; V was cut back by 3 bases and J by 5 bases.

The chain joins TRBV9 to TRBJ1-6, with 7 positions matching TRBD1. The CDR3 covers 15 residues. V lost 3 bases, J lost 9 bases, and 9 bases stayed unmatched. Germline CDR1 and CDR2: SGDLS and YYNGEE. CDR3 sequence reads: CASSEGTGALSPLHF. In nucleotides, the CDR3 is TGTGCCAGCAGCGAGGGAACAGGGGCTCTTTCACCCCTCCACTTT.

This clonotype was counted many times. The chain combines TRBV7-2 with TRBJ2-5; D possibly corresponds to TRBD2 (6 bases). Trimming removed 5 bases at V and 5 bases at J, with 18 bases between. Germline loops: CDR1 SGHTA, CDR2 FQGNSA. The CDR3 is 15 residues long. The CDR3 loop is CASSPGTLNWETQYF. The CDR3, as DNA: TGTGCCAGCAGCCCCGGGACTCTCAACTGGGAGACCCAGTACTTC. Full variable domain (outside the CDR3, taken from reference TRBV7-2 and TRBJ2-5): GAGVSQSPSNKVTEKGKDVELRCDPISGHTALYWYRQSLGQGLEFLIYFQGNSAPDKSGLPSDRFSAERTGGSVSTLTIQRTQQEDSAVYLCASSPGTLNWETQYFGPGTRLLVL.

This clonotype has only a few counts. The chain has TRBV28 and TRBJ1-1; D is perhaps TRBD1 (6 bases). V lost 2 bases, J lost 0 bases, and 10 bases lay in between. The CDR3 sequence is 15 residues long. CDR1 and CDR2 from the germline V gene are MDHEN and SYDVKM. The CDR3 DNA follows: TGTGCCAGCAGTTTACGACAGGCAATGAACACTGAAGCTTTCTTT. This encodes CASSLRQAMNTEAFF. Full variable domain (remainder filled in from reference TRBV28 and TRBJ1-1): DVKVTQSSRYLVKRTGEKVFLECVQDMDHENMFWYRQDPGLGLRLIYFSYDVKMKEKGDIPEGYSVSREKKERFSLILESASTNQTSMYLCASSLRQAMNTEAFFGQGTRLTVV.

With respect to this clonotype: The CDR3 end shows no conserved phenylalanine or tryptophan, and so a read error is likely. The CDR3 reads CASRKDVASLGNEQFL. CDR3 nucleotide sequence: TGTGCCAGCAGAAAGGATGTGGCTAGCTTGGGCAATGAGCAGTTCTTA. The chain couples TRBV7-4 to TRBJ2-1, with D possibly TRBD2 on 5 matching bases. CDR1 and CDR2 from the germline V gene are SGHVT and SQSDAQ. Trimming removed 6 bases at V and 6 bases at J, with 21 bases between. The CDR3 extends over 16 amino acids.